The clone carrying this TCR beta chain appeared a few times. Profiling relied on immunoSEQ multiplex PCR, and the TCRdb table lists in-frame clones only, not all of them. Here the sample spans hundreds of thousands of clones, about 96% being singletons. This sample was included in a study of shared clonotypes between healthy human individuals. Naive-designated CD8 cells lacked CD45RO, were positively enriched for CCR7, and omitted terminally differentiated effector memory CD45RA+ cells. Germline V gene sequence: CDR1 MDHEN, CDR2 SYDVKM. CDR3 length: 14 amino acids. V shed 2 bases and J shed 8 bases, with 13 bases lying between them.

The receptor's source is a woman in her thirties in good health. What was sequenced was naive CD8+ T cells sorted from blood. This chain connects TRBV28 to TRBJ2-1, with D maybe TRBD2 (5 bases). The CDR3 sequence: CASSLRLAYDEQFF. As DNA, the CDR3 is TGTGCCAGCAGTTTAAGGCTAGCTTACGATGAGCAGTTCTTC.